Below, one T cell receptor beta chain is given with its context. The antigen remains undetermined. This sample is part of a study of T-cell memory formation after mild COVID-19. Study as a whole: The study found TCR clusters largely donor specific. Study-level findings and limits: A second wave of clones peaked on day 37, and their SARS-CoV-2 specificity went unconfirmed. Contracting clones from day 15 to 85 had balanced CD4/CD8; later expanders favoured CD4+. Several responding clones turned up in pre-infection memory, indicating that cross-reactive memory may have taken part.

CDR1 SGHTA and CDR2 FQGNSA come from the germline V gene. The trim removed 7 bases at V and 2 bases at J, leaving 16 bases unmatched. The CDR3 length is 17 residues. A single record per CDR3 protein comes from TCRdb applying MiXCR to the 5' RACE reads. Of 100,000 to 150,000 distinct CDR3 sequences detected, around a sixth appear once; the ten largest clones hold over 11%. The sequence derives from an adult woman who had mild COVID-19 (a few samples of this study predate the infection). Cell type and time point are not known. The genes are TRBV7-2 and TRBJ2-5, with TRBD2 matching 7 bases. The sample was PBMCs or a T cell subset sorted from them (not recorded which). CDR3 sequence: CASTLEAAGVRQETQYF. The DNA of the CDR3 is TGTGCCAGCACCCTTGAAGCTGCGGGAGTTAGGCAAGAGACCCAGTACTTC.